This T cell receptor (beta chain) was identified during a study of T cell responses to AZD1222 COVID-19 vaccine. Study as a whole: Samples with a second dose at about 4 or about 12 weeks were pooled together.

Measured with immunoSEQ multiplex PCR; TCRdb has only the in-frame clones, and not every one. In the table there are over 100,000 clones, approximately 90% of which are singletons. Looked up from germline, CDR1 is DFQATT and CDR2 is SNEGSKA (reference sequence). The CDR3 has 11 residues. Trimming pared 6 bases from V and 8 bases from J, leaving 13 bases between. Sequencing was performed on peripheral blood, taken on day 0 of AZD1222 vaccination. The rearrangement joins TRBV20-1 to TRBJ1-1; a weak D match, TRBD1 (5 bases). The receptor was derived from an adult in good health. The CDR3 DNA reads TGCAGTGCCCCCTTCAGGGTCGAAGCTTTCTTT. This gives the protein CSAPFRVEAFF.